These 11 T cell receptor beta chains share one sample of origin, sequenced in a study of blood T cell repertoires in COVID-19. This table comes from immunoSEQ multiplex PCR, and its TCRdb copy is limited to in-frame clones, with some not included. This table has around 68,000 clones, roughly 82% appearing once. The specimen was peripheral blood. These TCRs come from a man older than 75 with active COVID-19.

The chain couples TRBV5-1 to TRBJ1-5, with D tentatively TRBD1 (5 bases). The V end was cut by 4 bases, the J end by 0 bases, with 20 bases between. This CDR3 comprises 18 residues. In germline, CDR1 is SGHRS, CDR2 YFSETQ. CDR3 nucleotide sequence: TGCGCCAGCAGCCCCGGCGGTGTCTGGGGCTATAGCAATCAGCCCCAGCATTTT. This codes for CASSPGGVWGYSNQPQHF.

The V call is TRBV7-3, the J call TRBJ2-3; 13 bases are shared with TRBD2. CDR1 is SGHTA and CDR2 is FQGTGA in the germline V gene. The CDR3 is 15 amino acids. Germline trimming cut 4 bases from V and 7 bases from J; bases unmatched to any gene: 5. The CDR3, as DNA: TGTGCCAGCAGCTCACCACTAGCGGGGGGGAATACGCAGTATTTT. It is translated as CASSSPLAGGNTQYF.

The chain has TRBV24-1 and TRBJ2-2, with 9 bases fitting TRBD1. This CDR3 contains 16 residues. CDR1 KGHDR and CDR2 SFDVKD come from the germline V gene. Unmatched junction bases numbered 9, after V lost 4 bases and J lost 7 bases. The CDR3 region is CATSDNRDRVGGELFF. CDR3 sequence (DNA): TGTGCCACCAGTGACAACCGGGACAGGGTCGGCGGGGAGCTGTTTTTT.

V is TRBV9 and J is TRBJ2-1; 9 bases are a match to TRBD2. J was trimmed by 4 bases and V by 4 bases; bases with no gene match: 6. Per the germline V gene, CDR1 is SGDLS and CDR2 is YYNGEE. The CDR3 loop spans 15 amino acids. The CDR3 DNA reads TGTGCCAGCAGCAATAGCGGGGGATATTACAATGAGCAGTTCTTC. This translates into CASSNSGGYYNEQFF.

In DNA, the CDR3 is TGCGCCAGCAGCCGCTCAAGAGGGACTAATGAAAAACTGTTTTTT. Translated: CASSRSRGTNEKLFF. The rearrangement uses TRBV4-3 and TRBJ1-4, with D uncertain. Trimming shortened V by 4 bases and J by 2 bases, and 11 bases separated the two germline ends. The CDR3 has 15 amino acids. CDR1 and CDR2 (germline): LGHNA, YSLEER.

V and J are TRBV7-2 and TRBJ1-2; D not resolved. Trimming stripped 2 bases from V and 2 bases from J, with 6 bases between. Germline values: CDR1 SGHTA, CDR2 FQGNSA. The CDR3 is made up of 13 amino acids. The CDR3 nucleotides read TGTGCCAGCAGCTTACAGGCAAACTATGGCTACACCTTC. Translated, it gives CASSLQANYGYTF.

This clone was detected once. The J gene is TRBJ1-1, the V gene TRBV3-1 (or the pseudogene TRBV3-2); no clear D gene. V lost 2 bases and J lost 1, with 11 bases in between. The V gene's germline CDR1 is LGHDT and CDR2 YNNKEL (reference sequence). The CDR3 runs to 15 residues. CDR3 in DNA: TGTGCCAGCAGCCAATCAGCGAAGGCGAACACTGAAGCTTTCTTT. This encodes CASSQSAKANTEAFF.

This rearrangement joins TRBV9 to TRBJ2-1, with TRBD2 matching over 10 bases. The CDR3 length is 15 residues. Germline V lookup: CDR1 SGDLS, CDR2 YYNGEE. Trimming took 6 bases from V and 3 from J; bases not matched to a gene: 6. The CDR3 here is CASNKLAGNYNEQFF. DNA of the CDR3: TGTGCCAGCAACAAACTAGCGGGGAACTACAATGAGCAGTTCTTC.

V and J are TRBV7-3 and TRBJ2-7; possible D gene TRBD1, 5 bases. The V end lost 5 bases, the J end lost 2 bases, and 16 bases lay between the germline ends. Germline V gene lookup returns CDR1 SGHTA and CDR2 FQGTGA. CDR3 length: 15 amino acids. The CDR3 sequence is CASSPGADKTYEQYF. In DNA, the CDR3 is TGTGCCAGCAGCCCGGGTGCGGACAAAACCTACGAGCAGTACTTC.

The chain recombines TRBV4-2 with TRBJ1-2; D call uncertain. The V end lost 0 bases, the J end lost 8 bases, and 13 bases lay between the germline ends. There are 14 residues in the CDR3. The germline V gene encodes CDR1 LGHNA and CDR2 YNFKEQ. The CDR3 region is CASSQDRSTSGYTF. The CDR3 nucleotides read TGTGCCAGCAGCCAAGATAGGAGCACAAGCGGCTACACCTTC.

The V call is TRBV7-2, the J call TRBJ1-6; no reliable D call. Trimming cost V 2 bases and J 7 bases, with 12 bases left between them. Germline CDR1 is SGHTA and CDR2 is FQGNSA. There are 15 residues in the CDR3. The CDR3 DNA is TGTGCCAGCAGCTTATCATCTGGGCCGAATTCACCCCTCCACTTT. This encodes CASSLSSGPNSPLHF.